These T cell receptor beta chains were read from a single sample in a study of blood T cell repertoires in COVID-19. Sequencing was performed with immunoSEQ multiplex PCR; in TCRdb, only in-frame clones are kept and a portion is missing. Altogether 300,000 to 350,000 clones are present, 90% being singletons, with the ten largest covering approximately 4.3%. Source material: PBMCs or T cells enriched from blood (not recorded which). The source is a woman in her late teens or twenties with acute COVID-19. Each CDR3 is given with its conserved first and last residue. The order of the fields is V gene, clone size, D gene, J gene, CDR3 protein, CDR3 DNA. A D gene is named only where the DNA matches it firmly. Size is stated for part of the rows, as once, few or many counts, or as a class when the clone is expanded.

v_call: TRBV7-8; clone_size: .; d_call: TRBD2; j_call: TRBJ2-1; cdr3_aa: CASSKGTSGRVLYNEQFF; cdr3_nt: TGTGCCAGCAGCAAAGGGACTAGCGGGAGGGTACTCTACAATGAGCAGTTCTTC
v_call: TRBV29-1; clone_size: .; d_call: .; j_call: TRBJ1-2; cdr3_aa: CSVGWGVDYGYTF; cdr3_nt: TGCAGCGTTGGGTGGGGGGTGGACTATGGCTACACCTTC
v_call: TRBV28; clone_size: .; d_call: .; j_call: TRBJ1-6; cdr3_aa: CASSQGVQGSGENSPLHF; cdr3_nt: TGTGCCAGCAGTCAAGGCGTACAGGGCTCAGGTGAAAATTCACCCCTCCACTTT
v_call: TRBV10-3; clone_size: .; d_call: .; j_call: TRBJ1-1; cdr3_aa: CAISESAQVNTEAFF; cdr3_nt: TGTGCCATCAGTGAGTCGGCACAGGTAAACACTGAAGCTTTCTTT
v_call: TRBV7-8; clone_size: once; d_call: .; j_call: TRBJ2-1; cdr3_aa: CASSLSGRNNEQFF; cdr3_nt: TGTGCCAGCAGCTTGAGCGGGCGGAACAATGAGCAGTTCTTC
v_call: TRBV12-5; clone_size: once; d_call: TRBD1; j_call: TRBJ2-6; cdr3_aa: CASGLQNRGMRSGANVLTF; cdr3_nt: TGTGCTAGTGGTTTACAAAACAGGGGGATGCGCTCTGGGGCCAACGTCCTGACTTTC
v_call: TRBV4-2; clone_size: .; d_call: .; j_call: TRBJ1-2; cdr3_aa: CASSHLTATGRDYGYTF; cdr3_nt: TGTGCCAGCAGCCACTTAACTGCGACAGGCCGGGACTATGGCTACACCTTC
v_call: TRBV9; clone_size: .; d_call: TRBD2; j_call: TRBJ2-7; cdr3_aa: CASSVSGRGYEQYF; cdr3_nt: TGTGCCAGCAGCGTTAGCGGGAGAGGGTACGAGCAGTACTTC
v_call: TRBV5-1; clone_size: .; d_call: .; j_call: TRBJ1-1; cdr3_aa: CASSFSDQGAAFF; cdr3_nt: TGCGCCAGCAGCTTCAGTGACCAGGGTGCAGCTTTCTTT
v_call: TRBV9; clone_size: .; d_call: TRBD1; j_call: TRBJ1-4; cdr3_aa: CASSVEGTGNEKLFF; cdr3_nt: TGTGCCAGCAGCGTAGAGGGGACAGGGAATGAAAAACTGTTTTTT
v_call: TRBV13; clone_size: .; d_call: .; j_call: TRBJ2-7; cdr3_aa: CATKQTAGKVYEQYF; cdr3_nt: TGTGCCACCAAGCAAACGGCAGGGAAGGTCTACGAGCAGTACTTC
v_call: TRBV29-1; clone_size: .; d_call: TRBD1; j_call: TRBJ2-1; cdr3_aa: CSVEGQGIHEQFF; cdr3_nt: TGCAGCGTAGAGGGACAGGGGATTCATGAGCAGTTCTTC
v_call: TRBV5-1; clone_size: few; d_call: TRBD2; j_call: TRBJ2-1; cdr3_aa: CASSLSSGTAGEQFF; cdr3_nt: TGCGCCAGCAGCTTGTCTAGCGGGACGGCAGGCGAGCAGTTCTTC
v_call: TRBV5-5; clone_size: .; d_call: .; j_call: TRBJ1-3; cdr3_aa: CASSPLGNTIYF; cdr3_nt: TGTGCCAGCAGCCCACTAGGAAACACCATATATTTT
v_call: TRBV18; clone_size: .; d_call: TRBD1; j_call: TRBJ2-7; cdr3_aa: CASSPGTGEIYEQYF; cdr3_nt: TGTGCCAGCTCACCCGGGACAGGGGAAATCTACGAGCAGTACTTC
v_call: TRBV11-2; clone_size: .; d_call: .; j_call: TRBJ1-1; cdr3_aa: CASRMGGDGTEAFF; cdr3_nt: TGTGCCAGCAGGATGGGAGGGGATGGCACTGAAGCTTTCTTT
v_call: TRBV28; clone_size: .; d_call: TRBD1; j_call: TRBJ1-4; cdr3_aa: CASSFRRGRGEKLFF; cdr3_nt: TGTGCCAGCAGTTTCCGCAGGGGGCGAGGGGAAAAACTGTTTTTT
v_call: TRBV7-9; clone_size: few; d_call: .; j_call: TRBJ1-1; cdr3_aa: CASSLGGGTEAFF; cdr3_nt: TGTGCCAGCAGCTTGGGGGGTGGCACTGAAGCTTTCTTT
v_call: TRBV10-2; clone_size: .; d_call: .; j_call: TRBJ2-1; cdr3_aa: CASSDGGTWNEQFF; cdr3_nt: TGCGCCAGCAGTGACGGGGGTACGTGGAATGAGCAGTTCTTC
v_call: TRBV19; clone_size: .; d_call: .; j_call: TRBJ2-2; cdr3_aa: CASSPRRDTGELFF; cdr3_nt: TGTGCCAGTAGTCCCCGCCGGGACACCGGGGAGCTGTTTTTT
v_call: TRBV11-3; clone_size: .; d_call: .; j_call: TRBJ2-3; cdr3_aa: CASSLGDSNYF; cdr3_nt: TGTGCCAGCAGCTTAGGCGACAGTAACTATTTT
v_call: TRBV3-1/TRBV3-2; clone_size: .; d_call: .; j_call: TRBJ2-7; cdr3_aa: CASSQGRFREQYF; cdr3_nt: TGTGCCAGCAGCCAAGGTCGGTTTCGCGAGCAGTACTTC